This passage covers 3 T cell receptor beta chains from one sample sequenced in a study of blood T cell repertoires in COVID-19. Profiling relied on immunoSEQ multiplex PCR, and the TCRdb table lists in-frame clones only, not all of them. This sample has approximately 220,000 clones; 86% occur once, and the top ten carry 2% to 2.5%. Sample: peripheral blood. The receptors derive from a woman aged 50 to 65 with acute or convalescent COVID-19.

V is TRBV9 and J is TRBJ2-3; no firm D call. The germline V gene encodes CDR1 SGDLS and CDR2 YYNGEE. The length of the CDR3 is 15 residues. The V end lost 4 bases, the J end lost 2 bases, and 14 bases lay between the germline ends. The DNA for the CDR3 is TGTGCCAGCAGCCCCTTTGGCCTTAACACAGATACGCAGTATTTT. Translating it yields CASSPFGLNTDTQYF. The variable domain in full, completed from reference TRBV9 and TRBJ2-3, reads DSGVTQTPKHLITATGQRVTLRCSPRSGDLSVYWYQQSLDQGLQFLIQYYNGEERAKGNILERFSAQQFPDLHSELNLSSLELGDSALYFCASSPFGLNTDTQYFGPGTRLTVL.

The CDR3 loop reads CASSEGTGWVEQFF. CDR3 nucleotides: TGTGCCAGCAGTGAAGGGACAGGGTGGGTTGAGCAGTTCTTC. This chain connects TRBV6-1 to TRBJ2-1; TRBD1 aligns across 8 bases. This CDR3 contains 14 residues. J gave up 9 bases and V 1 base, and 5 bases lay outside the gene matches. CDR1 and CDR2 from the germline V gene are MNHNS and SASEGT.

The chain links TRBV3-1 (or the pseudogene TRBV3-2) to TRBJ2-1; D may be TRBD2 (5 bases). V was clipped by 0 bases and J by 4 bases, with 7 bases between them. Looked up from germline, CDR1 is LGHDT and CDR2 is YNNKEL (reference sequence). This CDR3 spans 14 amino acids. The CDR3 region is CASSQEAEYNEQFF. The CDR3, as DNA: TGTGCCAGCAGCCAAGAAGCGGAATACAATGAGCAGTTCTTC.